These T cell receptor beta chains were read from a single sample in a study of cytomegalovirus exposure and HLA in healthy donors. Sequenced by immunoSEQ multiplex PCR; TCRdb stores in-frame clones only, minus some. The repertoire consists of roughly 220,000 clones, with roughly 80% occurring once and the leading ten covering around 3%. The specimen was PBMCs. These receptors all stem from a man in his thirties or forties in good health and CMV-seronegative. Each CDR3 is given with its conserved first and last residue. Each record gives: CDR3 protein, CDR3 DNA, clone size, V gene, D gene, J gene. The D gene is left open where the match is weak. Part of the rows lack a size; the others show once, few, many or a class for expanded clones.

CDR3: CASTSRGSSETQYF; DNA: TGTGCCAGCACCTCGCGGGGGAGTTCCGAGACCCAGTACTTC; size: .; V: TRBV6-1; D: TRBD2; J: TRBJ2-5
CDR3: CASSPIHVGATSPLHF; DNA: TGTGCCAGCAGCCCAATACATGTAGGGGCAACTTCACCCCTCCACTTT; size: .; V: TRBV7-2; D: .; J: TRBJ1-6
CDR3: CASSSPGSGETQYF; DNA: TGTGCCAGCAGCTCCCCGGGCAGCGGAGAGACCCAGTACTTC; size: .; V: TRBV5-4; D: .; J: TRBJ2-5
CDR3: CASSLGLAGGLINEQFF; DNA: TGTGCCAGCAGCTTGGGGCTAGCGGGGGGCCTGATCAATGAGCAGTTCTTC; size: .; V: TRBV5-6; D: TRBD2; J: TRBJ2-1
CDR3: CATSRTRTGDEKLFF; DNA: TGTGCCACCAGCAGGACCCGAACAGGAGACGAAAAACTGTTTTTT; size: .; V: TRBV15; D: .; J: TRBJ1-4
CDR3: CASSLVMNTEAFF; DNA: TGTGCCAGCAGCTTAGTTATGAACACTGAAGCTTTCTTT; size: few; V: TRBV7-9; D: .; J: TRBJ1-1
CDR3: CATSIPGGAYGYTF; DNA: TGTGCCACCAGCATCCCAGGGGGCGCCTATGGCTACACCTTC; size: .; V: TRBV15; D: TRBD1; J: TRBJ1-2
CDR3: CASSLSMAGWADTQYF; DNA: TGTGCCAGCAGTTTATCGATGGCGGGGTGGGCAGATACGCAGTATTTT; size: .; V: TRBV27; D: .; J: TRBJ2-3
CDR3: CASSLGGREQYF; DNA: TGTGCCAGCAGCTTGGGGGGGCGCGAGCAGTACTTC; size: .; V: TRBV5-6; D: .; J: TRBJ2-7
CDR3: CASSPRPSGANVLTF; DNA: TGCGCCAGCAGCCCCCGTCCCTCTGGGGCCAACGTCCTGACTTTC; size: few; V: TRBV4-1; D: .; J: TRBJ2-6
CDR3: CATPGQTNEKLFF; DNA: TGTGCCACCCCGGGACAGACTAATGAAAAACTGTTTTTT; size: .; V: TRBV2; D: TRBD1; J: TRBJ1-4
CDR3: CASSSSTGLGQYF; DNA: TGTGCCAGCAGCTCTTCGACAGGGCTCGGGCAGTACTTC; size: .; V: TRBV7-6; D: TRBD1; J: TRBJ2-7
CDR3: CASSQTAGRQFF; DNA: TGTGCCAGCAGTCAAACCGCCGGGAGGCAGTTCTTC; size: .; V: TRBV6-5; D: .; J: TRBJ2-1
CDR3: CASSVQGAFGGYTF; DNA: TGTGCCAGCAGTGTCCAGGGCGCTTTTGGAGGCTACACCTTC; size: few; V: TRBV28; D: .; J: TRBJ1-2
CDR3: CAISAFTQRASSGNTIYF; DNA: TGTGCCATCAGTGCCTTTACCCAGCGGGCCAGCTCTGGAAACACCATATATTTT; size: .; V: TRBV10-3; D: .; J: TRBJ1-3
CDR3: CASGMDRAQETQYF; DNA: TGTGCTAGTGGTATGGACAGGGCCCAAGAGACCCAGTACTTC; size: few; V: TRBV12-5; D: TRBD1; J: TRBJ2-5
CDR3: CASRLTSGVYNEQFF; DNA: TGTGCCAGCAGACTGACTAGCGGGGTCTACAATGAGCAGTTCTTC; size: .; V: TRBV5-4; D: TRBD2; J: TRBJ2-1
CDR3: CASGMVGSLSGASVLTF; DNA: TGTGCCAGCGGCATGGTGGGGTCCCTCTCTGGGGCCAGCGTCCTGACTTTC; size: .; V: TRBV5-4; D: .; J: TRBJ2-6
CDR3: CASSLLDRGPEAFF; DNA: TGTGCCAGCAGCTTACTCGACAGGGGGCCCGAAGCTTTCTTT; size: once; V: TRBV7-9; D: TRBD1; J: TRBJ1-1
CDR3: CASSLDRGLNQPQHF; DNA: TGTGCCAGCAGTCTAGACAGGGGTTTAAATCAGCCCCAGCATTTT; size: .; V: TRBV27; D: TRBD1; J: TRBJ1-5
CDR3: CASSPDRDQPQHF; DNA: TGTGCCAGCAGCCCCGACAGGGATCAGCCCCAGCATTTT; size: .; V: TRBV7-2; D: TRBD1; J: TRBJ1-5
CDR3: CASSLWQGSTEAFF; DNA: TGTGCCAGCAGCTTATGGCAGGGCTCCACTGAAGCTTTCTTT; size: .; V: TRBV7-6; D: .; J: TRBJ1-1
CDR3: CASAQETQYF; DNA: TGTGCCAGCGCGCAAGAGACCCAGTACTTC; size: once; V: TRBV2; D: .; J: TRBJ2-5
CDR3: CASSETRTGKNTEAFF; DNA: TGTGCCAGCAGTGAAACCCGGACAGGGAAGAACACTGAAGCTTTCTTT; size: .; V: TRBV2; D: TRBD1; J: TRBJ1-1
CDR3: CATSDDTGTGRFGWLGEQYF; DNA: TGTGCCACCAGCGACGACACCGGGACAGGGAGATTCGGGTGGTTAGGCGAGCAGTACTTC; size: .; V: TRBV15; D: TRBD1; J: TRBJ2-7
CDR3: CASSLSVGGGTGRYTF; DNA: TGTGCCAGCAGTTTATCGGTTGGGGGGGGGACGGGGCGCTACACCTTC; size: .; V: TRBV28; D: .; J: TRBJ1-2
CDR3: CASSGEIQGHGNTIYF; DNA: TGTGCCAGCAGCGGCGAGATACAGGGCCACGGAAACACCATATATTTT; size: .; V: TRBV7-9; D: .; J: TRBJ1-3
CDR3: CASSILAGGTDTQYF; DNA: TGTGCCAGCAGCATTCTAGCGGGGGGGACAGATACGCAGTATTTT; size: .; V: TRBV7-2; D: TRBD2; J: TRBJ2-3
CDR3: CASSLVQGESNEQFF; DNA: TGCGCCAGCAGCTTGGTCCAGGGCGAGTCTAATGAGCAGTTCTTC; size: once; V: TRBV5-1; D: .; J: TRBJ2-1